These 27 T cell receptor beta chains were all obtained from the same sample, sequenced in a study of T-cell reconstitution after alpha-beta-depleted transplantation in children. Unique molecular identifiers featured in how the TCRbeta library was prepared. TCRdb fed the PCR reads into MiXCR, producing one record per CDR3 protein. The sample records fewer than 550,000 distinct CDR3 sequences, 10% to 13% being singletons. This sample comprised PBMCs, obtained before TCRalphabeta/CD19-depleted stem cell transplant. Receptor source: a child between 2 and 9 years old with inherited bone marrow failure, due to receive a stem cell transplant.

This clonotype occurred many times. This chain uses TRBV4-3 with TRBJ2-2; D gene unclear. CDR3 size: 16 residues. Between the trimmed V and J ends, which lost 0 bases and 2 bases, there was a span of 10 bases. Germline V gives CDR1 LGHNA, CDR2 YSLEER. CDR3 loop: CASSQDPTSNTGELFF. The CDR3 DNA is TGCGCCAGCAGCCAAGATCCGACTTCAAACACCGGGGAGCTGTTTTTT.

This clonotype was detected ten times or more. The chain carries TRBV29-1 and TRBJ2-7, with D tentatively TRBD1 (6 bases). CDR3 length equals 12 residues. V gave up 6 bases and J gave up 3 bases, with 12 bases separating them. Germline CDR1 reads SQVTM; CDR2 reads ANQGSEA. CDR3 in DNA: TGCAGCGTACTCGGGACACGCTACGAGCAGTACTTC. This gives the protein CSVLGTRYEQYF.

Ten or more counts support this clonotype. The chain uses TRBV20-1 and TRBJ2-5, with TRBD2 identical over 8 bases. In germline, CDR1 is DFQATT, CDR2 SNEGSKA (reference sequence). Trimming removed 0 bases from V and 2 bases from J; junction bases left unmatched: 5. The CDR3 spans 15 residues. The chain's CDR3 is CSARDRTSGQETQYF. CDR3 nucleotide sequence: TGCAGTGCTAGAGATCGCACTAGCGGACAAGAGACCCAGTACTTC.

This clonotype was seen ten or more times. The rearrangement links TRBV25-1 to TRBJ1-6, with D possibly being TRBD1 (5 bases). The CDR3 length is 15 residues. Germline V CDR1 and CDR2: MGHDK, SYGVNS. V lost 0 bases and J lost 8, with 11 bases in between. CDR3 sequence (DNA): TGTGCCAGCAGTGAATATCGGCGGGGGGATTCACCCCTCCACTTT. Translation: CASSEYRRGDSPLHF.

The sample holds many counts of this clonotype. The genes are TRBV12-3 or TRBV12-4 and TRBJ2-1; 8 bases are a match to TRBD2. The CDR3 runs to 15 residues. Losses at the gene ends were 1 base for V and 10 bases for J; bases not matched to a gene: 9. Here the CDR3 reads CASSLGGLDMPEQFF. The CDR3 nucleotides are TGTGCCAGCAGTTTAGGGGGACTAGACATGCCGGAGCAGTTCTTC.

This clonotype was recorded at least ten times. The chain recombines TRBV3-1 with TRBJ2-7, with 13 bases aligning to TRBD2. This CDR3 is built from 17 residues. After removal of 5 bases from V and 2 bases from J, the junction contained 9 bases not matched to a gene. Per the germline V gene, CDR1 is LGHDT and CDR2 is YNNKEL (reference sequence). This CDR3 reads CASSETGTSGIPYEQYF. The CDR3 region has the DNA TGTGCCAGCAGCGAGACCGGGACTAGCGGGATCCCCTACGAGCAGTACTTC.

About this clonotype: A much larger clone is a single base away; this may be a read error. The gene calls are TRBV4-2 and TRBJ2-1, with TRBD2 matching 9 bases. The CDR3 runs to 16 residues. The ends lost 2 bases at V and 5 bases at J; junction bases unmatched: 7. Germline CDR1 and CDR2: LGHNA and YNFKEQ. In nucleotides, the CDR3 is TGTGCCAGCAGCCAACTGGGACTAGCAGCGGACAATGAGCAGTTCTTC. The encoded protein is CASSQLGLAADNEQFF.

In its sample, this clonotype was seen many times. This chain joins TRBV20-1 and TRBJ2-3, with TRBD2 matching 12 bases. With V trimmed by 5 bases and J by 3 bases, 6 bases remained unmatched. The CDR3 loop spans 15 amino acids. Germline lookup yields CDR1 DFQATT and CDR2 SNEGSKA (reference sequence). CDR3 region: CSALPTSGSTDTQYF. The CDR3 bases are TGCAGTGCTCTACCGACTAGCGGGAGTACAGATACGCAGTATTTT.

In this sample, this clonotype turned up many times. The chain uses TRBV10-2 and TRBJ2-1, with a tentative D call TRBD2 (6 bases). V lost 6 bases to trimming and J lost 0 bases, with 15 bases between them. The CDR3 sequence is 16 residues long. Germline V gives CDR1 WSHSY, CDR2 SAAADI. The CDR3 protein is CASSLSGLSSYNEQFF. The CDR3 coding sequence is TGCGCCAGCAGCCTGAGCGGGCTCAGCTCCTACAATGAGCAGTTCTTC.

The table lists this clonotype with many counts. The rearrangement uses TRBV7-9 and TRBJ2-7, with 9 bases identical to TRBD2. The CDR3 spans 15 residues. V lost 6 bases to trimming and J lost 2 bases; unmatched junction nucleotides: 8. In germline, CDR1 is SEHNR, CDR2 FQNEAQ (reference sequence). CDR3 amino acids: CASSSPTSGAYEQYF. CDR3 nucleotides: TGTGCCAGCAGTTCCCCGACTAGCGGAGCCTACGAGCAGTACTTC.

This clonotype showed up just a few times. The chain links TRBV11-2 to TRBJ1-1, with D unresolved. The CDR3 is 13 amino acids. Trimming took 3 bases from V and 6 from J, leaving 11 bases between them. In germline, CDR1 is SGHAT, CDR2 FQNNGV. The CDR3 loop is CASSFSGLAEAFF. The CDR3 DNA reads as TGTGCCAGCAGCTTTTCTGGGTTGGCTGAAGCTTTCTTT.

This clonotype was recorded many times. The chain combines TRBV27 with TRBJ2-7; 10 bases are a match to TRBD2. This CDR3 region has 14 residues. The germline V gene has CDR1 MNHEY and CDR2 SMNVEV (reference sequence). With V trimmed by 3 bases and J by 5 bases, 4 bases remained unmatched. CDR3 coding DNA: TGTGCCAGCAGTTTGGGGACTAGCGTCCACGAGCAGTACTTC. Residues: CASSLGTSVHEQYF.

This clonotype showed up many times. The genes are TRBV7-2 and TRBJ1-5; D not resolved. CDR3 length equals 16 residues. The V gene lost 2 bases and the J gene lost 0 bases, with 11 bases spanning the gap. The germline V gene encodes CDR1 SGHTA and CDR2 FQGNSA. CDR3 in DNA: TGTGCCAGCAGCTTACTATACGGCGTTAGCAATCAGCCCCAGCATTTT. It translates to CASSLLYGVSNQPQHF.

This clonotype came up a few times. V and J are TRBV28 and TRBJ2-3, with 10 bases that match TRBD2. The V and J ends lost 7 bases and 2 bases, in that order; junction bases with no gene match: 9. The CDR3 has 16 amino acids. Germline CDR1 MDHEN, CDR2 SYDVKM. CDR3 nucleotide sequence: TGTGCCAGCACCGCGAGTCTAGCGGGAGACACAGATACGCAGTATTTT. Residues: CASTASLAGDTDTQYF.

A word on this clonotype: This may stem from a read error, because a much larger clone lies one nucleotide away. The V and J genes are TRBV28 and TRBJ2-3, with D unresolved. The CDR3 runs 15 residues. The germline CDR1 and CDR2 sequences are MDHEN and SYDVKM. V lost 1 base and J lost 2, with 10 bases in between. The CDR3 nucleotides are TGTGCCAGCAGTTTATTCTCGAGCAACACAGATACGCAGTATTTT. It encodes CASSLFSSNTDTQYF.

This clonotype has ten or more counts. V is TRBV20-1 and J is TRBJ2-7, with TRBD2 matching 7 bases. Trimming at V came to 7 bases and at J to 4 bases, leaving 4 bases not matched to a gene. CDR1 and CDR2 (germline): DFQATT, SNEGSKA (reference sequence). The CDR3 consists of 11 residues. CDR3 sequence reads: CSDPRGYEQYF. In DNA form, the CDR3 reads TGCAGTGACCCGCGGGGGTACGAGCAGTACTTC.

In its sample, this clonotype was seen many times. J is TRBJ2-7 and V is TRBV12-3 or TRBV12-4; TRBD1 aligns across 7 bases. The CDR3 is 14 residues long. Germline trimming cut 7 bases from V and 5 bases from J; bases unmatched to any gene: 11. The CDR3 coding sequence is TGTGCCAGCACCCCGGTTGAGGGGGCCCACGAGCAGTACTTC. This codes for CASTPVEGAHEQYF.

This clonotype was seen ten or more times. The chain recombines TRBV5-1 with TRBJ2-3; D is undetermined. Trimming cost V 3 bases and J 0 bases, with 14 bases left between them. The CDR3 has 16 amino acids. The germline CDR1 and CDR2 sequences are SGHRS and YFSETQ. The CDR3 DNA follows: TGCGCCAGCAGCTGGGGTAGAACGGCCAGCACAGATACGCAGTATTTT. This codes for CASSWGRTASTDTQYF.

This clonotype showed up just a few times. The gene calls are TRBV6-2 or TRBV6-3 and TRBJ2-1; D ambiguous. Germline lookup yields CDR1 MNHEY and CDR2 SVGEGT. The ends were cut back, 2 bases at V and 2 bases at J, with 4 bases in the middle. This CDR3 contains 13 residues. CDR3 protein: CASSYDPYNEQFF. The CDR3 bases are TGTGCCAGCAGTTACGACCCCTACAATGAGCAGTTCTTC.

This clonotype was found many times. The CDR3: CASSLVADQETQYF. The CDR3, as DNA: TGCGCCAGCAGCTTGGTAGCGGATCAAGAGACCCAGTACTTC. The chain employs TRBV5-1 and TRBJ2-5; maybe TRBD2 (6 bases). The CDR3 extends over 14 amino acids. Germline V gene lookup returns CDR1 SGHRS and CDR2 YFSETQ. Deletions cut 0 bases from V and 2 bases from J, with 8 bases between.

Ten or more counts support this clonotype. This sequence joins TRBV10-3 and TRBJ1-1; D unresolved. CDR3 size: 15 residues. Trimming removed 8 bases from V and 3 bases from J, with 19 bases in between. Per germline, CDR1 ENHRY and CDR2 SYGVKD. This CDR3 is CAIQTGIRADTEAFF. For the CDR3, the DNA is TGTGCCATCCAAACCGGGATTAGGGCGGACACTGAAGCTTTCTTT.

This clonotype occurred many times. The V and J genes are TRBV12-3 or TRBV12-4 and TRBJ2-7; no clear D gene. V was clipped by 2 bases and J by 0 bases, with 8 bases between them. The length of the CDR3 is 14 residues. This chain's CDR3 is CASSLSGVSYEQYF. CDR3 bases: TGTGCCAGCAGTTTAAGTGGGGTCTCCTACGAGCAGTACTTC.

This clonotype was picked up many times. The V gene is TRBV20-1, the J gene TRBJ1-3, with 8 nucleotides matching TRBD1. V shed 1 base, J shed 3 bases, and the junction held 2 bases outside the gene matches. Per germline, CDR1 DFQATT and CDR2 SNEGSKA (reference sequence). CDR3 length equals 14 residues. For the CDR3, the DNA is TGCAGTGCTAGAGGACAGGGGAATGGAAACACCATATATTTT. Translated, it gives CSARGQGNGNTIYF.

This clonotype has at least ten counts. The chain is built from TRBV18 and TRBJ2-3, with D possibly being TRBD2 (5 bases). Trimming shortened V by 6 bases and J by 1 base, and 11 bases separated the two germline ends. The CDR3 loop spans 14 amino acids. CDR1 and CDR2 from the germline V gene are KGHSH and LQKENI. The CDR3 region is CASSPGLRTDTQYF. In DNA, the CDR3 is TGTGCCAGCTCCCCGGGGTTACGCACAGATACGCAGTATTTT.

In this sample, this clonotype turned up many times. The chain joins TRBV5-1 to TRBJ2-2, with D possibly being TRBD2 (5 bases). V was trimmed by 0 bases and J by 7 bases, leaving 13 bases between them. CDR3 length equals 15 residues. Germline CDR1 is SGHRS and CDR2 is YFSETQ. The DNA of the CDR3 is TGCGCCAGCAGCTTGGATAGGGAGACAATCGGGGAGCTGTTTTTT. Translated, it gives CASSLDRETIGELFF.

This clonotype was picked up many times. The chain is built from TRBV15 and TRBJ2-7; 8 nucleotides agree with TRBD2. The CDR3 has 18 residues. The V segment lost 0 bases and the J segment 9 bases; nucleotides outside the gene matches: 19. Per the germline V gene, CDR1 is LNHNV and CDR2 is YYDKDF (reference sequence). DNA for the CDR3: TGTGCCACCAGCAGAGATCTTAGCGGGACGCGAGTAGAAAGGGGGCAGTACTTC. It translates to CATSRDLSGTRVERGQYF.

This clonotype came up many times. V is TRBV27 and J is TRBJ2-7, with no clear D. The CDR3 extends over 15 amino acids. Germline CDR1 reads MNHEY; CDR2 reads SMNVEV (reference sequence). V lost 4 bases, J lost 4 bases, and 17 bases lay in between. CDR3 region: CASSSARSFLYEQYF. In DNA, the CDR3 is TGTGCCAGCAGTTCCGCCAGGAGTTTCCTATACGAGCAGTACTTC.